Described below is a single T cell receptor (beta chain) sequence and its context. Its antigen remains unknown. This record belongs to a study of cytomegalovirus exposure and HLA in healthy donors. V was pared by 4 bases and J by 1 base, with 10 bases between. The CDR3 length is 14 residues. Germline V lookup: CDR1 SGHRS, CDR2 YFSETQ. 60 Vbeta and 13 Jbeta primers were used in PCR. Clones were read by immunoSEQ multiplex PCR, and TCRdb kept only the in-frame ones, dropping some. The sample has 65,000 to 95,000 clones, 70% to 80% seen once. Study-wide results and caveats: The authors later linked a missense DCLRE1C variant to TCR beta V- and J-gene trimming.

This TCR was sampled from a man under 40 in good health and CMV-seronegative. This chain uses TRBV5-1 with TRBJ2-3; D gene unclear. Sequenced sample: PBMCs. The CDR3 DNA is TGCGCCAGCAGCCCAACTTCGGGCACAGATACGCAGTATTTT. It translates to CASSPTSGTDTQYF.